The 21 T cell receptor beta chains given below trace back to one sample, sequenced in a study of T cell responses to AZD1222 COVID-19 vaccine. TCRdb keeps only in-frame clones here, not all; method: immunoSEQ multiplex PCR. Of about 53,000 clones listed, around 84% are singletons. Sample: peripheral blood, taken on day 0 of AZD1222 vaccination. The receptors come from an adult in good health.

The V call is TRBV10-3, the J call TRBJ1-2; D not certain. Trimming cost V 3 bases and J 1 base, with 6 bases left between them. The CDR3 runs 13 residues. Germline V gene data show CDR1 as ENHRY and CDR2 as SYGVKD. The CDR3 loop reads CAISDELNYGYTF. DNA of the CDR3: TGTGCCATCAGTGATGAGCTTAACTATGGCTACACCTTC.

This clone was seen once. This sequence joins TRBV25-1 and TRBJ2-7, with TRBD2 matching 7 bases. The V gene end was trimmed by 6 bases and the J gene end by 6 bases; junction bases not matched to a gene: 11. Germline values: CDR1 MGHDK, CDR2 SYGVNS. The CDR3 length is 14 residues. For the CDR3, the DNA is TGTGCCAGCAGGGGGGAGGGCAGGGCCCCCGAGCAGTACTTC. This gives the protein CASRGEGRAPEQYF.

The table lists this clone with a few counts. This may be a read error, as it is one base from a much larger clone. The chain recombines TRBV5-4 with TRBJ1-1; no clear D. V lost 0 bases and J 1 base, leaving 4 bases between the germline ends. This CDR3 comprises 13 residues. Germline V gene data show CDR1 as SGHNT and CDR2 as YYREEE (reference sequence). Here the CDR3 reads CASSLGGNTEAFF. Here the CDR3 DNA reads TGTGCCAGCAGCTTGGGAGGGAACACTGAAGCTTTCTTT.

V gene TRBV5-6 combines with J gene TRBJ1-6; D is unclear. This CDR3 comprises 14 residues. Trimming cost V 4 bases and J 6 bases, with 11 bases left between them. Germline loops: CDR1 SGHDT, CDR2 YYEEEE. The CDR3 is CASSPNAGNSPLHF. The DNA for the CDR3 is TGTGCCAGCAGCCCCAACGCCGGTAATTCACCCCTCCACTTT.

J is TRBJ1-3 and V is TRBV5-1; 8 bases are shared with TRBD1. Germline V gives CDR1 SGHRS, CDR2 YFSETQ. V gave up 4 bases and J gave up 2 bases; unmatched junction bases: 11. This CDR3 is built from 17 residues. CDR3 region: CASSPGLDRDPGNTIYF. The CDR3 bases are TGCGCCAGCAGCCCTGGACTGGACAGGGACCCTGGAAACACCATATATTTT.

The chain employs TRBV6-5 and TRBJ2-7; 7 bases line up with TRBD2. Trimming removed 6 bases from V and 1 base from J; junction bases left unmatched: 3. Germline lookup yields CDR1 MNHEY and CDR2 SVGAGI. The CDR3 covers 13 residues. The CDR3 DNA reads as TGTGCCAGCAGACGAGCGGGATCCTACGAGCAGTACTTC. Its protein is CASRRAGSYEQYF.

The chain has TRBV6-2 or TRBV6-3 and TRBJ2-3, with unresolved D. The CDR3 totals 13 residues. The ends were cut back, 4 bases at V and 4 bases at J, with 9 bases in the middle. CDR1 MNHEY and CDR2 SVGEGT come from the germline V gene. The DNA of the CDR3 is TGTGCCAGCAGTTTCGGAGATCCAGATACGCAGTATTTT. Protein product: CASSFGDPDTQYF.

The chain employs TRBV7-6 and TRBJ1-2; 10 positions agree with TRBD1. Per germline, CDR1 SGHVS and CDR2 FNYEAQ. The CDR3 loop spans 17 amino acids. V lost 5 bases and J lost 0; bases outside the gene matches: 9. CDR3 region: CASSPMTGGGPNYGYTF. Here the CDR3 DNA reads TGTGCCAGCAGCCCCATGACAGGGGGCGGGCCTAACTATGGCTACACCTTC.

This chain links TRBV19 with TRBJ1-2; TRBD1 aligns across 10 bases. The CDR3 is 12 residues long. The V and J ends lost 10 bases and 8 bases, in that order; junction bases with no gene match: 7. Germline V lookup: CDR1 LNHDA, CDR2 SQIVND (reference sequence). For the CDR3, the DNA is TGTGCCACTGGGGGACAGGGGAACGGCTACACCTTC. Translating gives CATGGQGNGYTF.

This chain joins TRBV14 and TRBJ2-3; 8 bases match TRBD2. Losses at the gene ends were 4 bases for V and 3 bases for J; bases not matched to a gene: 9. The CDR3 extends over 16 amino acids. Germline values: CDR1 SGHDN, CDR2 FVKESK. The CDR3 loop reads CASSRPPGRATDTQYF. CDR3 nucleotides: TGTGCCAGCAGCCGGCCTCCCGGGAGGGCAACAGATACGCAGTATTTT. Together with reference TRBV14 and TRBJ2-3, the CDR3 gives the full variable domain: EAGVTQFPSHSVIEKGQTVTLRCDPISGHDNLYWYRRVMGKEIKFLLHFVKESKQDESGMPNNRFLAERTGGTYSTLKVQPAELEDSGVYFCASSRPPGRATDTQYFGPGTRLTVL.

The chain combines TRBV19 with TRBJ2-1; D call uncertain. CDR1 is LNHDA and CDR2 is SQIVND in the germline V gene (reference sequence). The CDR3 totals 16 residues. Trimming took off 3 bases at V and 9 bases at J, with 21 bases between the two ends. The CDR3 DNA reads TGTGCCAGTAGTATCTTGAAACAGAGTAGTTCAGGTGAGCAGTTCTTC. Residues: CASSILKQSSSGEQFF. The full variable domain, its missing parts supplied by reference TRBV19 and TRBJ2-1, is DGGITQSPKYLFRKEGQNVTLSCEQNLNHDAMYWYRQDPGQGLRLIYYSQIVNDFQKGDIAEGYSVSREKKESFPLTVTSAQKNPTAFYLCASSILKQSSSGEQFFGPGTRLTVL.

The CDR3 protein is CASSLDVRALGLAGGPTDTQYF. The CDR3 DNA follows: TGTGCCAGCAGCTTAGACGTGCGAGCCCTCGGACTAGCGGGAGGACCCACAGATACGCAGTATTTT. J is TRBJ2-3 and V is TRBV7-6; 14 bases align to TRBD2. V lost 1 base and J lost 2; bases outside the gene matches: 17. The CDR3 extends over 22 amino acids. Germline CDR1 SGHVS, CDR2 FNYEAQ.

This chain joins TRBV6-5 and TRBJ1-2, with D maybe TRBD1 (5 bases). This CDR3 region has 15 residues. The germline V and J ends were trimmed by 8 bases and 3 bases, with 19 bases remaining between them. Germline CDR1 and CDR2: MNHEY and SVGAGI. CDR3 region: CASLGGGLQDYGYTF. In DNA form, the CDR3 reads TGTGCCAGCTTGGGGGGGGGACTCCAAGACTATGGCTACACCTTC.

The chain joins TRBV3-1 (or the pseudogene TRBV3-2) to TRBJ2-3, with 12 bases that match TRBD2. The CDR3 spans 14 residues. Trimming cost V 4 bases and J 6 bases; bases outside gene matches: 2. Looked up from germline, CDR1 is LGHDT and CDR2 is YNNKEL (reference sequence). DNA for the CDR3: TGTGCCAGCAGCCGACTAGCGGGGGCGGATACGCAGTATTTT. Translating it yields CASSRLAGADTQYF.

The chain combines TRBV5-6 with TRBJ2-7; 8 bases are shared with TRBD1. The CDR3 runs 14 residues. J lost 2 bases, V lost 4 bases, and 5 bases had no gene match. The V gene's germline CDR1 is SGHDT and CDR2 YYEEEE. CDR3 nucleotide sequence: TGTGCCAGCAGCCGCCGGACAGGGACCTACGAGCAGTACTTC. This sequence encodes CASSRRTGTYEQYF.

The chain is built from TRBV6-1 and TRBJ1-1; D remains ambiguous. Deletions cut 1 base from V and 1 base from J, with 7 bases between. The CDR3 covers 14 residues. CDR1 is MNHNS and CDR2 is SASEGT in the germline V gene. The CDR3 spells CASSEDFRNTEAFF. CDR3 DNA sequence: TGTGCCAGCAGTGAAGACTTTAGGAACACTGAAGCTTTCTTT.

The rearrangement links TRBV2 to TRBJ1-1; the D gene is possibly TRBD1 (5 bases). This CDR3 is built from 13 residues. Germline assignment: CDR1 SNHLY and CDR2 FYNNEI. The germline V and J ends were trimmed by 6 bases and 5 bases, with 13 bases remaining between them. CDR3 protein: CASRAGGGTEAFF. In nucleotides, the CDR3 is TGTGCCAGCAGGGCCGGGGGGGGAACTGAAGCTTTCTTT.

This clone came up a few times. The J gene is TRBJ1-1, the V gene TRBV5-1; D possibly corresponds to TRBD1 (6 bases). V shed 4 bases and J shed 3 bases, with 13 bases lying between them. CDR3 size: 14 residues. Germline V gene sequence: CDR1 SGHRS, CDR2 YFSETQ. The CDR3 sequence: CASSPDRGDTEAFF. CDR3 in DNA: TGCGCCAGCAGCCCGGACAGAGGGGACACTGAAGCTTTCTTT. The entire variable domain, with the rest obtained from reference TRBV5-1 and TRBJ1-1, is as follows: KAGVTQTPRYLIKTRGQQVTLSCSPISGHRSVSWYQQTPGQGLQFLFEYFSETQRNKGNFPGRFSGRQFSNSRSEMNVSTLELGDSALYLCASSPDRGDTEAFFGQGTRLTVV.

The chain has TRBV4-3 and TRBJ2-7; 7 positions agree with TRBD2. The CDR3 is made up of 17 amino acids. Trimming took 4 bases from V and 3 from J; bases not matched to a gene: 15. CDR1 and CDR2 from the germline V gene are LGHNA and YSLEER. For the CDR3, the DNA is TGCGCCAGCAGCCCAGGTCGGTCGAGACTAGCACTCTACGAGCAGTACTTC. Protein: CASSPGRSRLALYEQYF.

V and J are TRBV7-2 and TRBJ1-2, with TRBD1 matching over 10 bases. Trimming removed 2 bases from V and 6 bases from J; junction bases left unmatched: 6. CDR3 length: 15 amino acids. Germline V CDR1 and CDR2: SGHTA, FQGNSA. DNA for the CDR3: TGTGCCAGCAGCTTACGACAGGGGGCGTTGGATGGCTACACCTTC. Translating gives CASSLRQGALDGYTF.

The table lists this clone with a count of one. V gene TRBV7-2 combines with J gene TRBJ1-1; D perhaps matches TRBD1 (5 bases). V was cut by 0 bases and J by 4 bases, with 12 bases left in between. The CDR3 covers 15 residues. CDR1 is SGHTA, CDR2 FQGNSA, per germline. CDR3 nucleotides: TGTGCCAGCAGCTTAGCCCAGGCGAGGGGCACTGAAGCTTTCTTT. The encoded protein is CASSLAQARGTEAFF.